These T cell receptor beta chains were read from a single sample in a study of blood T cell repertoires in COVID-19. Assay: immunoSEQ multiplex PCR; the TCRdb copy retains only in-frame clones and omits some. The sample lists about 220,000 clones, roughly 84% occurring once. The source material was peripheral blood. These receptors came from a woman aged 80 or older with acute or convalescent COVID-19. CDR3s include the opening cysteine and the closing phenylalanine or tryptophan. Each record gives: clone size, J gene, V gene, D gene, CDR3 protein, CDR3 DNA. D genes are given only for firm matches. For some rows the clone size is stated as once, few or many, or as a class when expanded; others skip it.

NA | TRBJ2-1 | TRBV5-1 | NA | CASSLRYSSYNEQFF | TGCGCCAGCAGCTTGCGGTATAGCTCCTACAATGAGCAGTTCTTC
NA | TRBJ2-5 | TRBV5-6 | NA | CASSLSGREKTQYF | TGTGCCAGCAGCTTGTCGGGTAGGGAGAAGACCCAGTACTTC
NA | TRBJ2-2 | TRBV19 | TRBD1 | CASRYRGRDGELFF | TGTGCCAGTAGGTACAGGGGCAGGGACGGGGAGCTGTTTTTT
NA | TRBJ2-3 | TRBV20-1 | TRBD2 | CSASSGAGTDTQYF | TGCAGTGCAAGTAGCGGGGCGGGCACAGATACGCAGTATTTT
NA | TRBJ1-2 | TRBV7-9 | TRBD1 | CASSPVDRGGGYTF | TGTGCCAGCAGCCCAGTCGACAGGGGCGGTGGCTACACCTTC
NA | TRBJ1-4 | TRBV18 | NA | CASSPPGGREKLFF | TGTGCCAGCTCACCACCGGGGGGTCGTGAAAAACTGTTTTTT
NA | TRBJ2-1 | TRBV24-1 | TRBD1 | CATSDTGGPSTEQFF | TGTGCCACCAGTGATACAGGGGGCCCTAGCACTGAGCAGTTCTTC
NA | TRBJ1-1 | TRBV12-5 | NA | CASGSRDSTEAFF | TGTGCTAGTGGTTCGAGGGATTCAACTGAAGCTTTCTTT
NA | TRBJ1-4 | TRBV10-3 | NA | CAISGPRGEKLFF | TGTGCCATCAGTGGCCCCCGGGGTGAAAAACTGTTTTTT
NA | TRBJ1-2 | TRBV12-3/TRBV12-4 | NA | CASSFRLLYGYTF | TGTGCCAGCAGTTTCAGACTTTTGTATGGCTACACCTTC
NA | TRBJ2-3 | TRBV5-1 | TRBD2 | CASSGGTTHTDTQYF | TGCGCCAGCAGCGGGGGGACTACCCACACAGATACGCAGTATTTT
NA | TRBJ2-3 | TRBV24-1 | TRBD1 | CATSRQGVEGTQYF | TGTGCCACCAGCCGACAGGGTGTAGAGGGTACGCAGTATTTT
once | TRBJ1-6 | TRBV27 | NA | CASSPRVRNSPLHF | TGTGCCAGCAGTCCCAGGGTAAGGAATTCACCCCTCCACTTT
NA | TRBJ1-2 | TRBV2 | NA | CASSVGGLNYGYTF | TGTGCCAGCAGTGTCGGGGGGCTGAACTATGGCTACACCTTC
NA | TRBJ1-1 | TRBV12-3/TRBV12-4 | NA | CASSLTRNTEAFF | TGTGCCAGCAGTTTGACTCGGAACACTGAAGCTTTCTTT
NA | TRBJ1-2 | TRBV12-3/TRBV12-4 | NA | CASSLEGSYGYTF | TGTGCCAGCAGTTTAGAAGGGAGCTATGGCTACACCTTC
NA | TRBJ1-1 | TRBV30 | NA | CAWSRGLGTEAFF | TGTGCCTGGAGTAGAGGGCTTGGCACTGAAGCTTTCTTT
NA | TRBJ2-1 | TRBV4-1 | TRBD2 | CASSQEGGGDHNEQFF | TGCGCCAGCAGCCAAGAAGGCGGGGGTGACCACAATGAGCAGTTCTTC
NA | TRBJ1-5 | TRBV18 | NA | CASSPPLGQPQHF | TGTGCCAGCTCCCCGCCTCTCGGGCAGCCCCAGCATTTT
NA | TRBJ1-5 | TRBV30 | NA | CAWSRQANQPQHF | TGTGCCTGGAGTAGGCAGGCCAATCAGCCCCAGCATTTT
NA | TRBJ2-3 | TRBV6-1 | NA | CASSEPGSGTDTQYF | TGTGCCAGCAGTGAACCCGGGAGTGGCACAGATACGCAGTATTTT
NA | TRBJ2-5 | TRBV11-2 | TRBD1 | CASSSFRGPQETQYF | TGTGCCAGCAGCTCCTTCAGGGGGCCCCAAGAGACCCAGTACTTC
NA | TRBJ1-6 | TRBV3-1/TRBV3-2 | NA | CASSQDVRYSSYNSPLHF | TGTGCCAGCAGCCAAGACGTCAGGTACAGCTCCTATAATTCACCCCTCCACTTT
NA | TRBJ2-2 | TRBV27 | NA | CASSPGTPAGELFF | TGTGCCAGCAGTCCCGGGACACCGGCCGGGGAGCTGTTTTTT